The sequence of this TCR beta chain was determined in a study of OX40 agonist ivuxolimab in advanced cancers. Looking at the study overall: An agonistic anti-OX40 (CD134) antibody, ivuxolimab, was used to treat the patients. General study results and limits: Low normalized T-cell clonal expansion also characterized some of the nonresponders.

People who had autoimmune disease history or systemic immunosuppression were excluded. Germline values: CDR1 KGHSH, CDR2 LQKENI. With 3 bases removed from V and 2 bases from J, the gap between germline ends came to 10 bases. CDR3 size: 14 residues. As for this clone: Its target is not known.

TCRdb keeps only in-frame clones here, not all; method: immunoSEQ multiplex PCR. In the table there are 67,000 or so clones, 85% of which are singletons. The V and J genes are TRBV18 and TRBJ1-2; D may be TRBD1 (5 bases). The specimen was CD4+ or CD8+ T cells sorted from blood, collected in a trial of the OX40 agonist ivuxolimab. The source of this sequence is an adult with an advanced solid tumor such as melanoma, head and neck, liver or kidney cancer. As DNA, the CDR3 is TGTGCCAGCTCACCCAGGGCGGAGAACTATGGCTACACCTTC. This codes for CASSPRAENYGYTF.